This T cell receptor (beta chain) was identified in a study of cytomegalovirus exposure and HLA in healthy donors. Trimming cost V 3 bases and J 2 bases, with 13 bases left between them. The CDR3 sequence is 15 residues long. Germline CDR1 reads LGHNT; CDR2 reads FRNRAP. The PCR was carried out with 60 Vbeta primers and 13 Jbeta primers. TCRdb's copy holds only in-frame clones and misses some; the assay was immunoSEQ multiplex PCR. This table has roughly 51,000 clones, 81% appearing once. V is TRBV12-5 and J is TRBJ2-5, with D possibly TRBD2 on 7 matching bases. This clonotype was obtained from a boy between 10 and 17 years old in good health and CMV-seropositive. The sample was PBMCs. CDR3 DNA sequence: TGTGCTAGTGGTTTCCGGGGGGCGTATCAAGAGACCCAGTACTTC. Protein sequence: CASGFRGAYQETQYF. Full variable domain (rest looked up from reference TRBV12-5 and TRBJ2-5): DARVTQTPRHKVTEMGQEVTMRCQPILGHNTVFWYRQTMMQGLELLAYFRNRAPLDDSGMPKDRFSAEMPDATLATLKIQPSEPRDSAVYFCASGFRGAYQETQYFGPGTRLLVL.